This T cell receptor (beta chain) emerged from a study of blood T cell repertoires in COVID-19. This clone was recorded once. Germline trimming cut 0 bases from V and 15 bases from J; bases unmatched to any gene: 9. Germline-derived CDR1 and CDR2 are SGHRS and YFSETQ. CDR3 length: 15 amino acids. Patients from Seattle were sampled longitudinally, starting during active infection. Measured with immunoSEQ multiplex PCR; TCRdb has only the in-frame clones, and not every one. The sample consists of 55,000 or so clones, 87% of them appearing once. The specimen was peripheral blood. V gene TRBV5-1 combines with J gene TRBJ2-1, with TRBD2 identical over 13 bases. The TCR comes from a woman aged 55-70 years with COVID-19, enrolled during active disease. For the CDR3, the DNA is TGCGCCAGCAGCTTGGCGGGACTAGCGGGACCCCACGGGTTCTTC. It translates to CASSLAGLAGPHGFF.